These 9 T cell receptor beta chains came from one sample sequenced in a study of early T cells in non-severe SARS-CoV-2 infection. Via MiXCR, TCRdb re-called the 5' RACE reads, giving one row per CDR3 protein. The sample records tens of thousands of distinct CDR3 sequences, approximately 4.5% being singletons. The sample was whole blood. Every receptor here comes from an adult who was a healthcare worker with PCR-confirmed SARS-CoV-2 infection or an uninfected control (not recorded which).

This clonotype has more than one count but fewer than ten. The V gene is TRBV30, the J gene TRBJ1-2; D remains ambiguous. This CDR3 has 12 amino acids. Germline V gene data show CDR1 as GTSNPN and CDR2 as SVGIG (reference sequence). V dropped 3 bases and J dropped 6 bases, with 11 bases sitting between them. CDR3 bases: TGTGCCTGGAGCACTCTCCCCGATGGCTACACCTTC. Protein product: CAWSTLPDGYTF.

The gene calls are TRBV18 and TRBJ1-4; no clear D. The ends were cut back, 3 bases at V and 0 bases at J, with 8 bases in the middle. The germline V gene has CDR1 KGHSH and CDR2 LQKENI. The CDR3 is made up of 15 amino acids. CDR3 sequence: CASSPKLATNEKLFF. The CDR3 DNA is TGTGCCAGCTCACCGAAGCTTGCAACTAATGAAAAACTGTTTTTT. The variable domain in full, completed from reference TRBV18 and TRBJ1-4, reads NAGVMQNPRHLVRRRGQEARLRCSPMKGHSHVYWYRQLPEEGLKFMVYLQKENIIDESGMPKERFSAEFPKEGPSILRIQQVVRGDSAAYFCASSPKLATNEKLFFGSGTQLSVL.

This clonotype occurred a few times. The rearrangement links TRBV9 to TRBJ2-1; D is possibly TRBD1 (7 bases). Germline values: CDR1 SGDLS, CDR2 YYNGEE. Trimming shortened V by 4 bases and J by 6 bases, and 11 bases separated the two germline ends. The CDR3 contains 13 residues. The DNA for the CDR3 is TGTGCCAGCAGCTCGCAGGGGGGCAATGAGCAGTTCTTC. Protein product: CASSSQGGNEQFF.

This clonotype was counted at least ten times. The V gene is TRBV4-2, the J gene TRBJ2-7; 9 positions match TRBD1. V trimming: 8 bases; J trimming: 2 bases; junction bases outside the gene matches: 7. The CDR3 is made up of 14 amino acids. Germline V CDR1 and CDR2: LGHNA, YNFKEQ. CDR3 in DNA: TGTGCCAGCCGACCCGGGACAGGGCCCTACGAGCAGTACTTC. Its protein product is CASRPGTGPYEQYF.

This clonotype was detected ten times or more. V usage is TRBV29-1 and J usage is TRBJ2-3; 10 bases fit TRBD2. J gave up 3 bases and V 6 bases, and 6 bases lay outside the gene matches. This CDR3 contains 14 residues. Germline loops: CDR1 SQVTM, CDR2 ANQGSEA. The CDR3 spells CSVTLAGVTDTQYF. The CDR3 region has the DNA TGCAGCGTCACGCTAGCGGGAGTTACAGATACGCAGTATTTT.

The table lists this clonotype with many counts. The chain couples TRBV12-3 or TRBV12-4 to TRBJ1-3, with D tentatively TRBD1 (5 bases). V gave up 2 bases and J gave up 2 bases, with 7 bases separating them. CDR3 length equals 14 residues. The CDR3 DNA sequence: TGTGCCAGCAGTTTACAGGGAGCTGGAAACACCATATATTTT. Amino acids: CASSLQGAGNTIYF.

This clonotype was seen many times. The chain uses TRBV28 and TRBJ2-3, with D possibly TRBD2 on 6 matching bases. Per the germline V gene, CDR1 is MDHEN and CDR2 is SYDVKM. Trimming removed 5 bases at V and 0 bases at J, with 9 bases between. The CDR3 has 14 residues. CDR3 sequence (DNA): TGTGCCAGCAGTGTAGGGACTAGCACAGATACGCAGTATTTT. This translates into CASSVGTSTDTQYF. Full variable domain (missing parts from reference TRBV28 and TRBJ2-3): DVKVTQSSRYLVKRTGEKVFLECVQDMDHENMFWYRQDPGLGLRLIYFSYDVKMKEKGDIPEGYSVSREKKERFSLILESASTNQTSMYLCASSVGTSTDTQYFGPGTRLTVL.

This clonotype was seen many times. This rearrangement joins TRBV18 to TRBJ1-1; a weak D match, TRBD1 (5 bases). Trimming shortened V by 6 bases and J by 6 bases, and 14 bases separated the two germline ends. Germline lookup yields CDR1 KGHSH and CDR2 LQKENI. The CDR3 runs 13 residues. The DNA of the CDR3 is TGTGCCAGCTCGCCTCAGGGTACCGCTGAAGCTTTCTTT. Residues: CASSPQGTAEAFF.

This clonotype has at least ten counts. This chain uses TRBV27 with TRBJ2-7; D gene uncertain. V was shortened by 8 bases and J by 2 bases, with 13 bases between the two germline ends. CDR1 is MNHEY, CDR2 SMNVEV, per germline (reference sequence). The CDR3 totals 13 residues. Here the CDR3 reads CASGRTSAYEQYF. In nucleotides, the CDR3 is TGTGCCAGCGGACGGACGTCCGCCTACGAGCAGTACTTC.